This TCR beta chain was sequenced during a study of cytomegalovirus exposure and HLA in healthy donors. This clone was observed a single time. With V trimmed by 7 bases and J by 1 base, 6 bases remained unmatched. Germline V gene sequence: CDR1 SGHRS, CDR2 YFSETQ. CDR3 size: 14 residues. Amplification used 60 Vbeta primers and 13 Jbeta primers. The protocol was immunoSEQ multiplex PCR, while the TCRdb copy is restricted to in-frame clones and leaves out a portion. The data show some 180,000 clones, 82% seen once. The sequencing input was PBMCs. This chain joins TRBV5-1 and TRBJ2-3; TRBD1 matches 7 bases. This sequence originates from a middle-aged man in good health and CMV-seronegative. This CDR3 reads CASGAGGRTDTQYF. In DNA form, the CDR3 reads TGCGCCAGCGGCGCAGGGGGTCGCACAGATACGCAGTATTTT.